This TCR beta chain was identified during a study of blood T cells in healthy people across ages. For this clonotype: Its target is unknown.

General study points: Nothing was known about donor CMV status, and this possibly confounded expanded clonotype changes.

A J-beta primer mix and a sample-barcoded 5' primer were used in a second PCR of roughly 7 to 12 cycles. One entry per CDR3 protein, called by TCRdb with MiXCR from the 5' RACE reads. The top ten hold about 42% of the sample, which has roughly 800,000 distinct CDR3 sequences, 50% to 65% seen once. This CDR3 comprises 15 residues. The germline gives CDR1 SGDLS, CDR2 YYNGEE. V was cut by 0 bases and J by 0 bases, with 9 bases left in between. The sequenced sample was blood. The chain employs TRBV9 and TRBJ1-1; unclear D gene. This TCR was sampled from a man older than 75 in good health. The CDR3 here is CASSVGGGLNTEAFF. CDR3 nucleotide sequence: TGTGCCAGCAGCGTAGGAGGAGGCTTGAACACTGAAGCTTTCTTT.